This T cell receptor (beta chain) was documented in a study of brain T cells in children with intractable seizures. Assay used: immunoSEQ multiplex PCR; TCRdb lists only in-frame clones, some missing. The repertoire has 110,000 or so clones, approximately 94% of them found once; the top ten carry around 4.1%. After removal of 2 bases from V and 2 bases from J, the junction contained 1 base not matched to a gene. CDR3 length equals 14 residues. Germline V CDR1 and CDR2: MNHEY, SMNVEV (reference sequence). V usage is TRBV27 and J usage is TRBJ2-7; 9 bases map to TRBD2. The clonotype was recovered from a boy under three years old with hemimegalencephaly and intractable seizures. The sample here was peripheral blood, taken at surgery. The DNA of the CDR3 is TGTGCCAGCAGTTTAGCGGGAGGGCCCTACGAGCAGTACTTC. It encodes CASSLAGGPYEQYF.